Below, 10 T cell receptor beta chains from the same sample are listed, as sequenced in a study of T cells in Graves' hyperthyroidism and ophthalmopathy. Amplified regions were TCR beta CDR3 sequences from RNA transcripts. A set of HTBI primers served as the primers for a first-round RT-PCR of the TCR CDR3. TCRdb re-derived calls from the multiplex PCR reads in MiXCR, one entry per CDR3 protein. This sample carries fewer than 600,000 distinct CDR3 sequences, approximately 15% of them seen once, and the ten largest clones take less than 20%. Material: blood. The source of these receptors is a woman between 18 and 29 years old with Graves' hyperthyroidism.

The chain links TRBV6-1 to TRBJ2-2; D perhaps matches TRBD2 (6 bases). The CDR3 covers 15 residues. V gave up 5 bases and J gave up 2 bases, with 12 bases separating them. Germline V lookup: CDR1 MNHNS, CDR2 SASEGT. The DNA for the CDR3 is TGTGCCAGCAGTTACGAGGCGGGAAACACCGGGGAGCTGTTTTTT. Translation gives CASSYEAGNTGELFF.

The chain joins TRBV5-1 to TRBJ1-2; the D gene is possibly TRBD1 (5 bases). Deletions cut 3 bases from V and 3 bases from J, with 30 bases between. This CDR3 comprises 20 residues. Germline V CDR1 and CDR2: SGHRS, YFSETQ. CDR3 sequence: CASSWARLGARQGRDYGYTF. DNA of the CDR3: TGCGCCAGCAGCTGGGCCCGACTTGGCGCAAGGCAGGGCCGAGACTATGGCTACACCTTC.

This clonotype appeared once. A read error is possible here, since a much larger clone lies one base away. The rearrangement joins TRBV6-1 to TRBJ1-5, with D unclear. The CDR3 is made up of 14 amino acids. The germline CDR1 and CDR2 sequences are MNHNS and SASEGT. V was cut by 7 bases and J by 3 bases, with 13 bases left in between. CDR3 region: CASKAPMDNQPQHF. The CDR3, as DNA: TGTGCCAGCAAGGCCCCCATGGACAATCAGCCCCAGCATTTT.

This clonotype showed up many times. The CDR3 sequence is CASSFAGEGNQPQHF. In nucleotides, the CDR3 is TGTGCCAGCAGTTTCGCGGGGGAGGGCAATCAGCCCCAGCATTTT. This chain uses TRBV12-3 or TRBV12-4 with TRBJ1-5, with D maybe TRBD1 (5 bases). V lost 3 bases and J 2 bases, leaving 11 bases between the germline ends. CDR3 length equals 15 residues.

In this sample, this clonotype turned up many times. The chain links TRBV28 to TRBJ1-2; no firm D call. CDR1 is MDHEN, CDR2 SYDVKM, per germline. CDR3 size: 14 residues. V lost 4 bases and J 6 bases, leaving 15 bases between the germline ends. The CDR3 DNA reads as TGTGCCAGCAGTTCCTCAGGCCGGATACATGGCTACACCTTC. Amino acids: CASSSSGRIHGYTF.

This clonotype occurred many times. The gene calls are TRBV20-1 and TRBJ2-1; TRBD2 agrees at 14 bases. The CDR3 is 14 amino acids. V was pared by 5 bases and J by 7 bases, with 4 bases of the junction left unmatched. CDR1 and CDR2 (germline): DFQATT, SNEGSKA (reference sequence). The CDR3 loop reads CSAWTSGRINEQFF. The CDR3 nucleotides are TGCAGTGCTTGGACTAGCGGGAGGATTAATGAGCAGTTCTTC.

This clonotype was detected many times. The chain is built from TRBV3-1 and TRBJ2-3; D could derive from TRBD1 or TRBD2 (5 bases each). This CDR3 contains 13 residues. V gave up 0 bases and J gave up 6 bases, with 7 bases separating them. Germline CDR1 reads LGHDT; CDR2 reads YNNKEL (reference sequence). The DNA for the CDR3 is TGTGCCAGCAGCCAAGAGGGGGAGGATACGCAGTATTTT. As protein: CASSQEGEDTQYF.

This clonotype was observed at least ten times. The V call is TRBV24-1, the J call TRBJ2-1; tentatively, D is TRBD1 or TRBD2 (7 bases each). The germline V gene encodes CDR1 KGHDR and CDR2 SFDVKD. The CDR3 sequence is 19 residues long. V lost 6 bases to trimming and J lost 0 bases, with 23 bases between them. CDR3 region: CATSQTGSTREGSYNEQFF. In DNA, the CDR3 is TGTGCCACCAGTCAGACAGGGTCTACGAGGGAGGGCTCCTACAATGAGCAGTTCTTC.

The table lists this clonotype with many counts. The genes are TRBV3-1 and TRBJ1-5; D not certain. CDR1 and CDR2 from the germline V gene are LGHDT and YNNKEL (reference sequence). Trimming took off 1 base at V and 6 bases at J, with 7 bases between the two ends. The CDR3 consists of 13 residues. The DNA for the CDR3 is TGTGCCAGCAGCCAAGGTATAGGTCAGCCCCAGCATTTT. Its translation is CASSQGIGQPQHF.

This clonotype was counted ten times or more. The rearrangement joins TRBV20-1 to TRBJ2-5; 8 nucleotides agree with TRBD2. This CDR3 has 14 residues. CDR1 and CDR2 (germline): DFQATT, SNEGSKA (reference sequence). With 5 bases clipped from V and 4 bases from J, the junction kept 9 bases outside the gene matches. Here the CDR3 reads CSAPRTSLLETQYF. Written as DNA, the CDR3 is TGCAGTGCTCCCCGGACTAGCCTACTAGAGACCCAGTACTTC.